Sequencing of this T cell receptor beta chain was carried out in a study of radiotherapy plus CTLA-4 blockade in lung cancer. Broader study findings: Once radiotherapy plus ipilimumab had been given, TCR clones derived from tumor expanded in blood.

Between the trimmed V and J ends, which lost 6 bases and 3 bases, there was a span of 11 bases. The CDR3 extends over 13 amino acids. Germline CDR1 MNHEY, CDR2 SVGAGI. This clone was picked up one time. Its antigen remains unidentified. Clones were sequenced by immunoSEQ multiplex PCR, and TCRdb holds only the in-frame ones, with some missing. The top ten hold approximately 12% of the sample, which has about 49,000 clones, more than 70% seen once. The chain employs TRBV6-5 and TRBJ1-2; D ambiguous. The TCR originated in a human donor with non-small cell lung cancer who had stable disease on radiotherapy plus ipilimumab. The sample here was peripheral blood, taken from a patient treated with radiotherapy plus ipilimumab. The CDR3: CASSVGFHYGYTF. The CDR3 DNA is TGTGCCAGCAGCGTCGGATTCCACTATGGCTACACCTTC.